This T cell receptor (beta chain) was sequenced in a study of control samples from healthy donors and cancer patients. Profiled with immunoSEQ multiplex PCR; TCRdb holds only in-frame clones, not every one. The sample has roughly 70,000 clones; approximately 94% are singletons. V lost 2 bases to trimming and J lost 7 bases, with 8 bases between them. Germline CDR1 is SGHTA and CDR2 is FQGTGA. The CDR3 consists of 12 residues. This clonotype was obtained from a young woman in good health. The V and J genes are TRBV7-3 and TRBJ1-1; TRBD1 is a possible D gene (5 bases). Sequencing used blood. The CDR3 DNA reads as TGTGCCAGCAGCTTATATACAGGTGAAGCTTTCTTT. Its protein product is CASSLYTGEAFF.